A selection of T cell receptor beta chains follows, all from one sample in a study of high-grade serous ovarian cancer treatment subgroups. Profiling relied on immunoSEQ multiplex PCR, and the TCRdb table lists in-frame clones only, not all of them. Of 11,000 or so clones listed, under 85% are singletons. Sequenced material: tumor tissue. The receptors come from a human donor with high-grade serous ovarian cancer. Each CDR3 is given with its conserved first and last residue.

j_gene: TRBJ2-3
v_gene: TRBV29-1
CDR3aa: CSFRREKAQYF

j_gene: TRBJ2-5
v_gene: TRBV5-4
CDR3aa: CASSLASGRGETQYF

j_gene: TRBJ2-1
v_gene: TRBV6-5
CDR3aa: CASSSETETYNEQFF

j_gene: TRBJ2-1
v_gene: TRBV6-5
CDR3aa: CASSYSVAGVGNEQFF

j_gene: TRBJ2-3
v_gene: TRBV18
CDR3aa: CASSRGGGANTDTQYF

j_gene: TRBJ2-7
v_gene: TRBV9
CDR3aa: CASSVDRGEQYF

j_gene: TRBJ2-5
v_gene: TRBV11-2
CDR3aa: CASSFDRDPEETQYF

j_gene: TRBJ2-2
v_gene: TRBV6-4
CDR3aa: CASSDWNTGELFF

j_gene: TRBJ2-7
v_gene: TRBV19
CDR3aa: CASRKQGRYDEQYF

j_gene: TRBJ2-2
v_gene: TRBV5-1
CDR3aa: CASRLQLATTGELFF

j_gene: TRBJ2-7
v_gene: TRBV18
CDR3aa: CASSPPGRGTYEQYF

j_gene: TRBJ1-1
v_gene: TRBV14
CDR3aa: CASSRTGSRTEAFF

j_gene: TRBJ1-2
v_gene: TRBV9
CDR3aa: CASSLGAGGGYTF

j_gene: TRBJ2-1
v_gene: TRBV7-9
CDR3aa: CASSLLTSGNEQFF

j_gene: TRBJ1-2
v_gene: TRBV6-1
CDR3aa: CASSESGGNYGYTF

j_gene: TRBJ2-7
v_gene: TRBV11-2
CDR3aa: CASSQGVSSYEQYF

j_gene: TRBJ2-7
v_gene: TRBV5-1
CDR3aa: CASSLLASGSYEQYF

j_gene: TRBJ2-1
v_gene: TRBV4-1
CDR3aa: CASSLLPMDRQFF

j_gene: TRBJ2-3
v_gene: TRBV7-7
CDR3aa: CASSLGPGRDVADTQYF

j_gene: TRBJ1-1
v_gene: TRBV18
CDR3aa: CASSPIIDTEAFF

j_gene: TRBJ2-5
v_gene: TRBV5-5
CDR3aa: CASSLVGTVQETQYF

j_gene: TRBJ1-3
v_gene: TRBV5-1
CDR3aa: CASSYEASSGNTIYF